Reported below is one TCR beta chain. Its antigen is currently unknown. The assay ran at deep level. Original processing notes: Filtering of immunoSEQ junctional sequences could not match full-length read filtering. Sequencing was performed with immunoSEQ multiplex PCR; in TCRdb, only in-frame clones are kept and a portion is missing. The V and J calls and clone size are taken from that table; D and trimming were inferred from the DNA. The data show around 2,000,000 clones, about 95% seen once. The sample comes from a study of shared clonotypes between healthy human individuals. Germline values: CDR1 SGDLS, CDR2 YYNGEE. This CDR3 is built from 13 residues. Unmatched junction bases numbered 3, after V lost 3 bases and J lost 5 bases. The study's findings and limits: Among donors, the sharing of clonotypes was expected to be influenced by sequencing depth. Sharing across four donors was highest in naive CD4 (around 5%) and lowest in memory CD8 (around 0.4%).

This sequence was found in a man between 18 and 35 years old in good health. Material for sequencing was naive CD4+ T cells sorted from blood. Subset reported: CD45RA+ positively selected. The gene calls are TRBV9 and TRBJ2-5; 8 positions agree with TRBD1. The CDR3 reads CASSADRGETQYF. CDR3 coding DNA: TGTGCCAGCAGCGCAGACAGGGGTGAGACCCAGTACTTC. The complete variable domain, with remaining parts taken from reference TRBV9 and TRBJ2-5, reads DSGVTQTPKHLITATGQRVTLRCSPRSGDLSVYWYQQSLDQGLQFLIQYYNGEERAKGNILERFSAQQFPDLHSELNLSSLELGDSALYFCASSADRGETQYFGPGTRLLVL.